Described below is a single T cell receptor beta chain sequence and its context. Data came from immunoSEQ multiplex PCR; TCRdb stores just in-frame clones and leaves some out. Of about 14,000 clones in the sample, 70% to 85% were seen once. The data were taken from a study of T cells in tumors after PD-1 blockade. Across the whole study: No patient had prior checkpoint blockade, systemic immunosuppression, or radiotherapy within 4 weeks. A subset received ongoing vismodegib 150 mg daily alongside anti-PD-1 therapy.

The CDR3 spans 13 residues. Trimming took 1 base from V and 6 from J, leaving 10 bases between them. CDR1 is SGHRS and CDR2 is YFSETQ in the germline V gene. Source: PBMCs, taken after anti-PD-1 treatment. The chain recombines TRBV5-1 with TRBJ1-1; D ambiguous. The receptor comes from a human donor with basal cell carcinoma. CDR3 sequence: CASSLQSEAEAFF. For the CDR3, the DNA is TGCGCCAGCAGCTTGCAATCTGAGGCTGAAGCTTTCTTT.